This T cell receptor beta chain was retrieved from a study of Graves' ophthalmopathy and Graves' hyperthyroidism. The study amplified TCR beta CDR3 regions using RNA transcripts. First-round RT-PCR used HTBI primers; second-round multiplex PCR followed. From the multiplex PCR reads, TCRdb called clonotypes with MiXCR, one entry per CDR3 protein. This repertoire shows over a million distinct CDR3 sequences, about 36% found once; its top ten account for roughly 11%. The sequenced material came from peripheral blood or thyroid tissue (not recorded which). This TCR came from an adult man with Graves' hyperthyroidism.

CDR3 coding DNA: TGCAGTGCGCGAGGGGGGACAGAGAATCAGCCCCAGCATTTT. Its translation: CSARGGTENQPQHF. This rearrangement joins TRBV20-1 to TRBJ1-5; 7 bases map to TRBD1. CDR1 is DFQATT, CDR2 SNEGSKA, per germline (reference sequence). The CDR3 spans 14 residues. V lost 6 bases to trimming and J lost 4 bases; unmatched junction nucleotides: 9.